This T cell receptor (beta chain) was identified during a study of CD4 T cell repertoires in COVID-19. Study-wide context: Other coronavirus spike proteins restimulated relabeled CFSE-low cells expanded with IL-2 for about eleven days. Regarding the study as a whole: Between roughly 6 and 25% of SARS-CoV-2 clonotypes also appeared in SARS-CoV and/or HKU1 spike cultures. Suggested intraclonal diversification: top SARS-CoV-2-reactive clonotypes appeared in two or three memory subsets.

Of note for this clone: What it binds is unknown.

V lost 3 bases and J lost 1; bases outside the gene matches: 6. Germline lookup yields CDR1 MNHEY and CDR2 SMNVEV (reference sequence). The CDR3 is 18 amino acids. These patients had recovered from COVID-19 ranging mild to severe. Here immunoSEQ multiplex PCR was the method, and the copy in TCRdb shows in-frame clones only, minus some. The sample lists more than 65,000 clones; roughly four fifths were seen once. V and J are TRBV27 and TRBJ2-3; 14 positions agree with TRBD2. This TCR was recovered from a human donor who had COVID-19. The material sequenced was CD4+ T cells from peripheral blood, taken after recovery from COVID-19. The CDR3 region has the DNA TGTGCCAGCAGTTTCCAGAGACTAGCGGGGGGGGGCACAGATACGCAGTATTTT. This encodes CASSFQRLAGGGTDTQYF.